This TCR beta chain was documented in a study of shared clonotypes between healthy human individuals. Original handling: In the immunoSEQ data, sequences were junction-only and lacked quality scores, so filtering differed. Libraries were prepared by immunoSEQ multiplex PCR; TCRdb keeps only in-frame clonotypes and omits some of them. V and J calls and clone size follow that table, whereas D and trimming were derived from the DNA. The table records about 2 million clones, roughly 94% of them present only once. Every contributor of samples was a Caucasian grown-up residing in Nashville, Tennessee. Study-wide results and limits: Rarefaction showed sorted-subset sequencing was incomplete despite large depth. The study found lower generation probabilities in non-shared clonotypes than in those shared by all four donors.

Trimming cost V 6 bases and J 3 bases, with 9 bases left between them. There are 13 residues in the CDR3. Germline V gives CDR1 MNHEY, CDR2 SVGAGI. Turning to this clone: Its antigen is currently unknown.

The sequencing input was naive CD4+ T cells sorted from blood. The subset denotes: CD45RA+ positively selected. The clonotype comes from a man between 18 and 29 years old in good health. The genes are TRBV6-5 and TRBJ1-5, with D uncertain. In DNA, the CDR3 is TGTGCCAGCAGGAGAGGGCCCAATCAGCCCCAGCATTTT. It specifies CASRRGPNQPQHF.